This T cell receptor beta chain was sequenced for a study of cytomegalovirus exposure and HLA in healthy donors. Study-level findings and limits: There were under 200 TCR beta chains listed as cytomegalovirus-associated.

V lost 3 bases and J lost 0, with 9 bases in between. The germline gives CDR1 SGHTS, CDR2 YDEGEE. The CDR3 is 14 amino acids. Points on this clone: Its antigen is still unknown.

Primers: 60 Vbeta forward and 13 Jbeta reverse. Generated by immunoSEQ multiplex PCR, the TCRdb table keeps only in-frame clones and is missing some. Of about 110,000 clones in the sample, about three quarters are singletons; the top ten hold roughly 4.9%. This TCR was recovered from a female donor in good health and CMV-seropositive. The chain combines TRBV5-8 with TRBJ1-2; D unclear. The sample consisted of PBMCs. The CDR3 is CASSSDGANYGYTF. The DNA for the CDR3 is TGTGCCAGCAGCTCCGACGGGGCTAACTATGGCTACACCTTC.